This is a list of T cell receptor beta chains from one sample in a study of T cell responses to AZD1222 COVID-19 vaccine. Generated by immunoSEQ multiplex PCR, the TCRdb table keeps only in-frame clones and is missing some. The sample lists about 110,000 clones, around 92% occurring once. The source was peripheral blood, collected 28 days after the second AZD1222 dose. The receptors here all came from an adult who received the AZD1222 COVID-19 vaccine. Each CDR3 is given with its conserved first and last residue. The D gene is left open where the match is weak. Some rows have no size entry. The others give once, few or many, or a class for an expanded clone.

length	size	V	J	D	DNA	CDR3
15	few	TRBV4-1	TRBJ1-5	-	TGCGCCAGCAGCCAGCGGGCTGATAGCAATCAGCCCCAGCATTTT	CASSQRADSNQPQHF
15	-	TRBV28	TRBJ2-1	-	TGTGCCAGCAGCAAGTCTCCCAGCTCCTACAATGAGCAGTTCTTC	CASSKSPSSYNEQFF
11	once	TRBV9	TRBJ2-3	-	TGTGCCAGCGGGGCCACAGATACGCAGTATTTT	CASGATDTQYF
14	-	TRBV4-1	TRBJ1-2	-	TGCGCCAGCAGCCAAGGCCGGGGTAGCTATGGCTACACCTTC	CASSQGRGSYGYTF
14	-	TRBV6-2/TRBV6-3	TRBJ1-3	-	TGTGCCAGCAGTAGGACCGGCTCTGGAAACACCATATATTTT	CASSRTGSGNTIYF
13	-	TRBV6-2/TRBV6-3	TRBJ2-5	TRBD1	TGTGCCAGCAGCCGGGACAGTCAAGAGACCCAGTACTTC	CASSRDSQETQYF
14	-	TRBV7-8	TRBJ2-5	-	TGTGCCAGCAGCTTAGGGGGTAGGCAAGAGACCCAGTACTTC	CASSLGGRQETQYF
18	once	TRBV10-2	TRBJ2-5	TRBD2	TGCGCCAGCAGTGATAGCACTAGCGGGGGGGCAGGCCAAGAGACCCAGTACTTC	CASSDSTSGGAGQETQYF
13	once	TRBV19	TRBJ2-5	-	TGTGCCAGTAGTGAGTCACTAGTTGTGACCCAGTACTTC	CASSESLVVTQYF
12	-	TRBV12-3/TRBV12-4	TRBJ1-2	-	TGTGCCAGCAGGTCAGGTGGCTATGGCTACACCTTC	CASRSGGYGYTF
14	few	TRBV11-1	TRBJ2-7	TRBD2	TGTGCCAGCAGCTGGACTAGCGGCTCCTACGAGCAGTACTTC	CASSWTSGSYEQYF
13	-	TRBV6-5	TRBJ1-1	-	TGTGCCAGCAGCGAGAGGCCGAACACTGAAGCTTTCTTT	CASSERPNTEAFF
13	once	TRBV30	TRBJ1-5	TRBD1	TGTGCCTGGATGGGACAGGGAGGGCAGCCCCAGCATTTT	CAWMGQGGQPQHF
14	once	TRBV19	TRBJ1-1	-	TGTGCCAGTAGTCAGGGACAAACACTAACTGAAGCTTTCTTT	CASSQGQTLTEAFF
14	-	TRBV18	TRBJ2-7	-	TGTGCCAGCTCTCTCCTTCAGGAAACCTACGAGCAGTACTTC	CASSLLQETYEQYF
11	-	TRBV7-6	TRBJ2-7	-	TGTGCCAGCAGCCAAAGCGGCGAGCAGTACTTC	CASSQSGEQYF
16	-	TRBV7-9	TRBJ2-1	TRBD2	TGTGCCAGCAGCTTAGGACTAGCGGGGTACTTCGATGAGCAGTTCTTC	CASSLGLAGYFDEQFF
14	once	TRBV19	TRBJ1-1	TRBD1	TGTGCCAGTAGTCCTAGACAGGGGGCCACTGAAGCTTTCTTT	CASSPRQGATEAFF
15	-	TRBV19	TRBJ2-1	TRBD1	TGTGCCAGTAGTATTGTGGGGACAGGGCAAAATGAGCAGTTCTTC	CASSIVGTGQNEQFF
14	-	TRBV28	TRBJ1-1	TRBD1	TGTGCCAGCAGTCTGGACAGGGCGGGCACTGAAGCTTTCTTT	CASSLDRAGTEAFF
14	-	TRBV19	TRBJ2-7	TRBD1	TGTGCCAGTAGTCCGCGGACAGGGGACTACGAGCAGTACTTC	CASSPRTGDYEQYF
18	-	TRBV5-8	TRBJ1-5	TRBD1	TGTGCCAGCAGCCCGACCCATAGATTGGACAGGGGCTATCAGCCCCAGCATTTT	CASSPTHRLDRGYQPQHF
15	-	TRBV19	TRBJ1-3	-	TGTGCCAGTAGTACCGGGCCCAACTCTGGAAACACCATATATTTT	CASSTGPNSGNTIYF
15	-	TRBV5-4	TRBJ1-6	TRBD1	TGTGCCAGCAGCTACGACAGGGGAAGAAATTCACCCCTCCACTTT	CASSYDRGRNSPLHF
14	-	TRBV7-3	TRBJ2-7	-	TGTGCCAGCAGCTTATCTAGGGACACCGGGGAGCAGTACTTC	CASSLSRDTGEQYF
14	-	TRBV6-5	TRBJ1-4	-	TGTGCCACCAGAGGGGCCGCAACTAATGAAAAACTGTTTTTT	CATRGAATNEKLFF
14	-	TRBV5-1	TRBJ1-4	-	TGCGCCAGCAGCTTGAAAGGGCTTAATGAAAAACTGTTTTTT	CASSLKGLNEKLFF
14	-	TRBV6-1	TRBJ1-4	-	TGTGCCAGCAGTGACGCGGGGACAATAGAAAAACTGTTTTTT	CASSDAGTIEKLFF
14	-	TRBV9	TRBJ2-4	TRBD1	TGTGCCAGCAGCGGCACAGGGGGTAGAAACATTCAGTACTTC	CASSGTGGRNIQYF
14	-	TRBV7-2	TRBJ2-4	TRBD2	TGTGCCAGCAGCTTCGGGGGGGTCAAAAACATTCAGTACTTC	CASSFGGVKNIQYF
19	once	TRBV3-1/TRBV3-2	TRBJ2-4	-	TGTGCCAGCAGCCAAGTCTATGGGTCCCAGGGACTAGCCAAAAACATTCAGTACTTC	CASSQVYGSQGLAKNIQYF
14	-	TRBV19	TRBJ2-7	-	TGTGCCAGTAGTATGTCGGACGTTGTCTACGAGCAGTACTTC	CASSMSDVVYEQYF
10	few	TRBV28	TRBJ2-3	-	TGTGCCAGCGAGGGTTCGGGGCAGTATTTT	CASEGSGQYF
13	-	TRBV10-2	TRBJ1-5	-	TGCGCCAGCAGTGTTCGTGGGAATCAGCCCCAGCATTTT	CASSVRGNQPQHF
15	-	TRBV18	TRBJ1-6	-	TGTGCCAGCTCACCAGCCTCATCCTATAATTCACCCCTCCACTTT	CASSPASSYNSPLHF
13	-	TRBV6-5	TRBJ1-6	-	TGTGCCAGCAGTAACCCCGGTTGGGCAGGCCTCCACTTT	CASSNPGWAGLHF
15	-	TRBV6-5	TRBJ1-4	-	TGTGCCAGCAGTCCCGGAGGCCTTATAAATGAAAAACTGTTTTTT	CASSPGGLINEKLFF
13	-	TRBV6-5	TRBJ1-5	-	TGTGCCAGCAGTAAACAGCTTCGTCAGCCCCAGCATTTT	CASSKQLRQPQHF
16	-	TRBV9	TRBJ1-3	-	TGTGCCAGCAGCGCCAGGTCGCGTACCTCTGGAAACACCATATATTTT	CASSARSRTSGNTIYF
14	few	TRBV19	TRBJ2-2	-	TGTGCCAGTAGTATAAAGTCAGACACCGGGGAGCTGTTTTTT	CASSIKSDTGELFF
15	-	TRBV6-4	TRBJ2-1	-	TGTGCCAGCAGTGACCAGGAAGGGAATTCGGATGAGCAGTTCTTC	CASSDQEGNSDEQFF
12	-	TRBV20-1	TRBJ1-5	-	TGCAGTGCTAGTGGCGGCTACGGGCCCCAGCATTTT	CSASGGYGPQHF
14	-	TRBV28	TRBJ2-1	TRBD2	TGTGCCAGCACCGGGAGGGGACTAGTCAATGAGCAGTTCTTC	CASTGRGLVNEQFF
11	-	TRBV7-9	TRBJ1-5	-	TGTGCCAGCTACCCGAGACAGGAACATTATTTT	CASYPRQEHYF
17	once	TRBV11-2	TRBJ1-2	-	TGTGCCAGCAGCTTATCCTTCAGGGAAGGGGCTAACTATGGCTACACCTTC	CASSLSFREGANYGYTF
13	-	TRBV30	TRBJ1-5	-	TGTGCCTGGAGTCGATCAATGGGGCAGCCCCAGCATTTT	CAWSRSMGQPQHF
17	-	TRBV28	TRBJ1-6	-	TGTGCCAGCAGTCTCCATTGGGGGGGACTCCCTAATTCACCCCTCCACTTT	CASSLHWGGLPNSPLHF
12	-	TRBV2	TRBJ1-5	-	TGTGCCAGCAGTGGGGATGGTCAGCCCCAGCATTTT	CASSGDGQPQHF
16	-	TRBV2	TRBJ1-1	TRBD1	TGTGCCAGCAGTCCTCGGACAGGGGTCGTGAACACTGAAGCTTTCTTT	CASSPRTGVVNTEAFF
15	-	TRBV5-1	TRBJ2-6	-	TGCGCCAGCAGCTTTCAGTTCTCTGGGGCCAACGTCCTGACTTTC	CASSFQFSGANVLTF
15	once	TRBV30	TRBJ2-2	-	TGTGCCTGGAGGCCTCGAGGGCTCGGCACCGGGGAGCTGTTTTTT	CAWRPRGLGTGELFF